These T cell receptor beta chains were read from a single sample in a study of CXCR3-negative and CXCR3-positive naive CD8 T cells. TCRdb re-called the 5' RACE reads, yielding one record per CDR3 amino acid sequence without DNA. The data show approximately 6,900 distinct CDR3 sequences, and the top ten clones hold roughly 1.4%. What was sequenced was naive CXCR3+ CD8+ T cells from blood. These receptors were collected from a human donor in good health. Some clones in this sample may be carry-over from other donors' samples. Both conserved end residues are part of each CDR3. The order of the fields is V gene, clone size, J gene, CDR3 protein. Only some rows state a clone size, as once, few, many or a class for expanded clones.

v_call: TRBV27
clone_size: NA
j_call: TRBJ2-7
cdr3_aa: CASVGQGDYEQYF

v_call: TRBV19
clone_size: medium-sized
j_call: TRBJ2-2
cdr3_aa: CASSATGGDVTGELFF

v_call: TRBV20-1
clone_size: medium-sized
j_call: TRBJ2-2
cdr3_aa: CSASPVNTGELFF

v_call: TRBV9
clone_size: NA
j_call: TRBJ1-1
cdr3_aa: CASSGPGQGYTEAFF

v_call: TRBV6-2/TRBV6-3
clone_size: medium-sized
j_call: TRBJ2-2
cdr3_aa: CASSPGTGRITNTGELFF

v_call: TRBV29-1
clone_size: NA
j_call: TRBJ2-1
cdr3_aa: CSSPAGTPYNEQFF

v_call: TRBV7-6
clone_size: medium-sized
j_call: TRBJ2-3
cdr3_aa: CASSERARGTPGDTQYF

v_call: TRBV4-1
clone_size: NA
j_call: TRBJ2-1
cdr3_aa: CASSQGLAGREQFF

v_call: TRBV11-2
clone_size: medium-sized
j_call: TRBJ2-2
cdr3_aa: CASSLEYTGGHTGELFF

v_call: TRBV20-1
clone_size: NA
j_call: TRBJ2-1
cdr3_aa: CSARALLVRMNNEQFF

v_call: TRBV5-4
clone_size: NA
j_call: TRBJ2-7
cdr3_aa: CASSLTRSYEQYF

v_call: TRBV7-9
clone_size: NA
j_call: TRBJ1-4
cdr3_aa: CASSNRQGTTNEKLFF

v_call: TRBV13
clone_size: NA
j_call: TRBJ2-2
cdr3_aa: CDSSFYICSAMGLETTGELFF

v_call: TRBV7-8
clone_size: medium-sized
j_call: TRBJ1-2
cdr3_aa: CASSSEGGLGYGYTF

v_call: TRBV5-5
clone_size: NA
j_call: TRBJ2-1
cdr3_aa: CASSHNPSSYNEQFF

v_call: TRBV14
clone_size: NA
j_call: TRBJ1-1
cdr3_aa: CASSQDRFTEAFF

v_call: TRBV7-9
clone_size: medium-sized
j_call: TRBJ2-2
cdr3_aa: CASSPGQGVTGELFF

v_call: TRBV7-9
clone_size: medium-sized
j_call: TRBJ1-1
cdr3_aa: CASSVNTEAFF

v_call: TRBV4-1
clone_size: NA
j_call: TRBJ2-3
cdr3_aa: CASSQRLAGGTDTQYF

v_call: TRBV12-3/TRBV12-4
clone_size: medium-sized
j_call: TRBJ2-1
cdr3_aa: CASSLPMSYNEQFF

v_call: TRBV7-3
clone_size: NA
j_call: TRBJ2-3
cdr3_aa: CASSKDWPDLQYF

v_call: TRBV30
clone_size: medium-sized
j_call: TRBJ1-6
cdr3_aa: CAWSVLDRGDSPLHF

v_call: TRBV6-5
clone_size: medium-sized
j_call: TRBJ2-1
cdr3_aa: CASSYRTGRFNEQFF

v_call: TRBV4-1
clone_size: NA
j_call: TRBJ1-5
cdr3_aa: CASSQEGQGVSNQPQHF

v_call: TRBV28
clone_size: NA
j_call: TRBJ2-1
cdr3_aa: CASRPGTSDNEQFF